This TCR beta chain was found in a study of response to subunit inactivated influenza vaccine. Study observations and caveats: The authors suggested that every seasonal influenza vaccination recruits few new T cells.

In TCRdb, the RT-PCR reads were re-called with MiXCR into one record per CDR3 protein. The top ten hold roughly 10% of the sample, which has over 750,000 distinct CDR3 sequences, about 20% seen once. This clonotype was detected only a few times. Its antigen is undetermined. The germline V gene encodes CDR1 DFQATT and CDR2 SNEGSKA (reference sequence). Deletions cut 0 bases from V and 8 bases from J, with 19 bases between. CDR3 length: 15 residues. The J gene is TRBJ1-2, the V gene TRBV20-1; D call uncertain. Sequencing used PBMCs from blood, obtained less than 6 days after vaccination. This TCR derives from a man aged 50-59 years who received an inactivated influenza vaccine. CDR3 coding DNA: TGCAGTGCTAGAGATTGGGTTGGAGGAGGCGTGGGCTACACCTTC. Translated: CSARDWVGGGVGYTF.